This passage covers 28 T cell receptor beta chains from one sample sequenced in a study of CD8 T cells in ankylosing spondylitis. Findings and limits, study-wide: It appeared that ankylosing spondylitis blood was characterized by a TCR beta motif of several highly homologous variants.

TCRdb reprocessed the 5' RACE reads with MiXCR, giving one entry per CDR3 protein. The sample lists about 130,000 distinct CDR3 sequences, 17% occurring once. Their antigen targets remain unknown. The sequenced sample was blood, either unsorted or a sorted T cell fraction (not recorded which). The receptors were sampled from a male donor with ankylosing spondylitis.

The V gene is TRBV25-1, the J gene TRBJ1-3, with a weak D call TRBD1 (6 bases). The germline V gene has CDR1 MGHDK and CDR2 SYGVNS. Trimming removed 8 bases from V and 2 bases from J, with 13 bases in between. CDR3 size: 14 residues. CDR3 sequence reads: CASAPGAPGNTIYF. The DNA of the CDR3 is TGTGCCAGCGCCCCGGGGGCGCCTGGAAACACCATATATTTT.

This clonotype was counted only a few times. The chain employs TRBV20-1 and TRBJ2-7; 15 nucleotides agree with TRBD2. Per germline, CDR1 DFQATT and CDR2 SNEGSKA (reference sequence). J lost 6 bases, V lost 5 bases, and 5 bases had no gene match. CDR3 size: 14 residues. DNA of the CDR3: TGCAGTGCTCGGACTAGCGGGAGGGCCTCCGAGCAGTACTTC. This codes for CSARTSGRASEQYF.

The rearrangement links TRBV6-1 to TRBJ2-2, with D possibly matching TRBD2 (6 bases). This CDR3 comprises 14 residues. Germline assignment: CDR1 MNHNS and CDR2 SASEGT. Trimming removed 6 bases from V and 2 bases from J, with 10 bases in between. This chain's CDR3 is CASSRDLNTGELFF. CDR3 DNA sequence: TGTGCCAGCAGCCGGGACTTAAACACCGGGGAGCTGTTTTTT.

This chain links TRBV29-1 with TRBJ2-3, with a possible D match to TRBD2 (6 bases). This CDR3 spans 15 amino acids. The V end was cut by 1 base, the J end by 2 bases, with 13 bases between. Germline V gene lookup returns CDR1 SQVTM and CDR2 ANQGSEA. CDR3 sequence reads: CSVEARAGTTDTQYF. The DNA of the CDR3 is TGCAGCGTTGAAGCGAGAGCGGGTACCACAGATACGCAGTATTTT.

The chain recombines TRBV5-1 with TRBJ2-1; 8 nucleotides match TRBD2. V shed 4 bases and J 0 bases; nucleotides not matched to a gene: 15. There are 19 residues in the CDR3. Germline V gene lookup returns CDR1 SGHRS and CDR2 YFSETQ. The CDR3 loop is CASSDRLAPMLSSYNEQFF. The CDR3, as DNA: TGCGCCAGCAGCGATCGACTAGCGCCTATGCTTAGCTCCTACAATGAGCAGTTCTTC.

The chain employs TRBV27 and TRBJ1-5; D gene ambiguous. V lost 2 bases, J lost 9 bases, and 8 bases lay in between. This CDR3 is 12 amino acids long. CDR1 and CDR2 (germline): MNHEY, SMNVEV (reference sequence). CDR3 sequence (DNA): TGTGCCAGCAGTTTAGTTAGCGGGCCCCAGCATTTT. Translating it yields CASSLVSGPQHF.

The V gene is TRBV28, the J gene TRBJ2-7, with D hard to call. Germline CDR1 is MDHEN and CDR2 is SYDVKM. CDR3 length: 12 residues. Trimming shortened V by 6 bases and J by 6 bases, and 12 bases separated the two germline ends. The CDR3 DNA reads TGTGCCAGCAGCCCGCTAGGACCCGAGCAGTACTTC. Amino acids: CASSPLGPEQYF.

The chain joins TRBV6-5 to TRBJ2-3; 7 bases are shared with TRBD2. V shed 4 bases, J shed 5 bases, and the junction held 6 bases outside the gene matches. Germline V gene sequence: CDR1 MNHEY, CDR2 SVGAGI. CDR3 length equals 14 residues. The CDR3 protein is CASSSQRGLDTQYF. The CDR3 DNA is TGTGCCAGCAGTTCACAGCGGGGCCTAGATACGCAGTATTTT.

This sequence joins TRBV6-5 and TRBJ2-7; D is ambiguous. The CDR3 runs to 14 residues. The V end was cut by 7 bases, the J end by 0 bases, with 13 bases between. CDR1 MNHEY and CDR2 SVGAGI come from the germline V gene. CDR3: CASKLGLGSYEQYF. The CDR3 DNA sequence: TGTGCCAGCAAGTTGGGGTTGGGCTCCTACGAGCAGTACTTC.

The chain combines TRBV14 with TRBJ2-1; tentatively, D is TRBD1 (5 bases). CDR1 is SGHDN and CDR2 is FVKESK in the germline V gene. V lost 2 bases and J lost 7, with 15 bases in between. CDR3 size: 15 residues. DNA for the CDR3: TGTGCCAGCAGCCAAAGGGGTCTTTTTCGGAATGAGCAGTTCTTC. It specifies CASSQRGLFRNEQFF.

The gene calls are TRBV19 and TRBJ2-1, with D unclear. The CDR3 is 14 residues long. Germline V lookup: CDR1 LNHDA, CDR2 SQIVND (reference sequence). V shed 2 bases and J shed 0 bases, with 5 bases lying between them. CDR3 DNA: TGTGCCAGTAGTATACTCGACTCCTACAATGAGCAGTTCTTC. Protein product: CASSILDSYNEQFF.

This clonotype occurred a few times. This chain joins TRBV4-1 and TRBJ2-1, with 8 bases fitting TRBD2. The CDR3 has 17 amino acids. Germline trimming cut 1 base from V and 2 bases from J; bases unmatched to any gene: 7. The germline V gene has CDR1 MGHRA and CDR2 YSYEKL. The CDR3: CASSQVFSGGPYNEQFF. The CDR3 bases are TGCGCCAGCAGCCAAGTTTTTTCGGGAGGGCCCTACAATGAGCAGTTCTTC.

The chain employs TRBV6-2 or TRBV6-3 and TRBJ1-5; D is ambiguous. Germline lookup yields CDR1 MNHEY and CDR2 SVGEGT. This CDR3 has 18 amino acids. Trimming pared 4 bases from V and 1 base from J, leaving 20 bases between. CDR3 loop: CASSSPILLLGSNQPQHF. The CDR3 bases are TGTGCCAGCAGTTCTCCGATCCTTTTACTGGGGAGCAATCAGCCCCAGCATTTT.

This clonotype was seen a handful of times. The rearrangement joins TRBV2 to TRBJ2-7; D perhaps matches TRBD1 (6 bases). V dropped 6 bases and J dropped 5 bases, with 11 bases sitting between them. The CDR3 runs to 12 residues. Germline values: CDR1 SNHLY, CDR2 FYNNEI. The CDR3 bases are TGTGCCAGCAGACCAGGGGACCACGAGCAGTACTTC. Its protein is CASRPGDHEQYF. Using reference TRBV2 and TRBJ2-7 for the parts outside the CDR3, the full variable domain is EPEVTQTPSHQVTQMGQEVILRCVPISNHLYFYWYRQILGQKVEFLVSFYNNEISEKSEIFDDQFSVERPDGSNFTLKIRSTKLEDSAMYFCASRPGDHEQYFGPGTRLTVT.

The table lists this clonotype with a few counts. The CDR3 loop reads CASSFFARAGHNEQFF. In DNA, the CDR3 is TGTGCCAGCAGCTTCTTTGCTCGGGCAGGGCACAATGAGCAGTTCTTC. This rearrangement joins TRBV7-9 to TRBJ2-1; weak D call: TRBD1 (5 bases). Germline values: CDR1 SEHNR, CDR2 FQNEAQ (reference sequence). The CDR3 spans 16 residues. V lost 3 bases and J lost 5, with 17 bases in between.

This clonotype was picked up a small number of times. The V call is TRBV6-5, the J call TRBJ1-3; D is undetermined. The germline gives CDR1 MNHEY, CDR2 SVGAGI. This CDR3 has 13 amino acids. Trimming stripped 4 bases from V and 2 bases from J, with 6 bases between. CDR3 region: CASSSRPGNTIYF. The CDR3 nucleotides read TGTGCCAGCAGTTCCAGGCCTGGAAACACCATATATTTT.

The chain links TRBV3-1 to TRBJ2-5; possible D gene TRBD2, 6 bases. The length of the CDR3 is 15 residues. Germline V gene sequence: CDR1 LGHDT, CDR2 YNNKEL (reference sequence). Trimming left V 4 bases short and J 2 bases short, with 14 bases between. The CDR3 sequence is CASSPRRERQETQYF. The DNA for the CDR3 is TGTGCCAGCAGCCCCCGACGGGAGCGGCAAGAGACCCAGTACTTC.

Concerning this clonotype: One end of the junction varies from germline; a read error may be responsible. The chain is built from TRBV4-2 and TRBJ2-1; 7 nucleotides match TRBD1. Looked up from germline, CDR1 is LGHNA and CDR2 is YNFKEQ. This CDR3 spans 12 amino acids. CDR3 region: CASSQGEGAGVF. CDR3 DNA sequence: TGTGCCAGCAGCCAAGGCGAGGGGGCTGGGGTCTTC.

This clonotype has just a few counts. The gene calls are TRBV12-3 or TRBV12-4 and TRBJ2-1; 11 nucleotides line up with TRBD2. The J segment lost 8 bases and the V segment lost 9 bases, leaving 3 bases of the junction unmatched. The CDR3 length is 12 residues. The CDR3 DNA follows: TGTGCCAGTACTAGCGGGAGCGATGAGCAGTTCTTC. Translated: CASTSGSDEQFF.

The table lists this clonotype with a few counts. The CDR3 DNA follows: TGCGCCAGCAGCCAAGTAACAATCTCGAGCTCCTACGAGCAGTACTTC. Its translation: CASSQVTISSSYEQYF. The V and J genes are TRBV4-1 and TRBJ2-7; no clear D gene. V dropped 1 base and J dropped 0 bases, with 13 bases sitting between them. CDR1 and CDR2 (germline): MGHRA, YSYEKL. The CDR3 sequence is 16 residues long.

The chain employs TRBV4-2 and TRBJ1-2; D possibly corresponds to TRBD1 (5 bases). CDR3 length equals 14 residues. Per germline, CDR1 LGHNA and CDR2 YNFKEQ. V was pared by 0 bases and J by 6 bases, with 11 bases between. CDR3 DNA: TGTGCCAGCAGCCAAGAGTACGGGACGAATGGCTACACCTTC. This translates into CASSQEYGTNGYTF.

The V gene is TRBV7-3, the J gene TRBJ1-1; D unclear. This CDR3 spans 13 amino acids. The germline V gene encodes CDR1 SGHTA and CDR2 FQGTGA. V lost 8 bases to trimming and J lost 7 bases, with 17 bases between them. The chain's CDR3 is CASAPGLRSEAFF. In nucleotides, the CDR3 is TGTGCCAGCGCCCCCGGCCTTCGGAGTGAAGCTTTCTTT. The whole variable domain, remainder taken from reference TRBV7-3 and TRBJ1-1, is GAGVSQTPSNKVTEKGKYVELRCDPISGHTALYWYRQSLGQGPEFLIYFQGTGAADDSGLPNDRFFAVRPEGSVSTLKIQRTERGDSAVYLCASAPGLRSEAFFGQGTRLTVV.

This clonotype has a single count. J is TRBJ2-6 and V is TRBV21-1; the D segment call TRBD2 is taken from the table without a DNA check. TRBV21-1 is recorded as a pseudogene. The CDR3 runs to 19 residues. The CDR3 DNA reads TGTGCCAGTCCGAGGGTCCTAGCACTAATACTATCTGGGGCCAACGTCCTGACTTTC. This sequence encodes CASPRVLALILSGANVLTF.

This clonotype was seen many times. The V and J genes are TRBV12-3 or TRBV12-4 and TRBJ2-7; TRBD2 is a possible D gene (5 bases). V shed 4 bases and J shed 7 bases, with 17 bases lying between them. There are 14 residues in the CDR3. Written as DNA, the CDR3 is TGTGCCAGCAGTTCTGCTCGGGGTGACCGGGAGCAGTACTTC. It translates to CASSSARGDREQYF.

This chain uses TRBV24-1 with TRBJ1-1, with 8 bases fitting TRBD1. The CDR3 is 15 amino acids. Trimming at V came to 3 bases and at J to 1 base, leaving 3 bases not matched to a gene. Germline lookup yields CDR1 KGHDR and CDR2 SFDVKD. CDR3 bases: TGTGCCACCAGTGATCCCGGACAGGGGAACACTGAAGCTTTCTTT. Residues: CATSDPGQGNTEAFF.

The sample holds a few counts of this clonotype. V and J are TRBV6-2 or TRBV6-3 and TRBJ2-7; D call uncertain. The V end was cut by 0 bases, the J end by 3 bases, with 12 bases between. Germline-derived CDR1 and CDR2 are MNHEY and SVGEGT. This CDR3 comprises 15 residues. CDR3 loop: CASSYSSKENYEQYF. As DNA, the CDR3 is TGTGCCAGCAGTTACTCGTCCAAAGAAAACTACGAGCAGTACTTC.

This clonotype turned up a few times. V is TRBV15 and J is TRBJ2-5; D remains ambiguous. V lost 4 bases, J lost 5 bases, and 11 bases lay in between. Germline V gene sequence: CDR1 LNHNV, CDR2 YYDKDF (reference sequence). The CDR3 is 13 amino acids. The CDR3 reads CATSMTRRETQYF. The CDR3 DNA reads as TGTGCCACCAGCATGACCCGACGGGAGACCCAGTACTTC.

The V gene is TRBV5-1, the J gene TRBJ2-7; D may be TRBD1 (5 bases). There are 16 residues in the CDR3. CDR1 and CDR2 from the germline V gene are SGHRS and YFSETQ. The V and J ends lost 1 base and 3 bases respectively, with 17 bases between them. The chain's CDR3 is CASSLTTVPSDYEQYF. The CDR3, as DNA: TGCGCCAGCAGCTTGACGACAGTCCCCTCGGACTACGAGCAGTACTTC. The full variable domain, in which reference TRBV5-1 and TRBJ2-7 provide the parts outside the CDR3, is KAGVTQTPRYLIKTRGQQVTLSCSPISGHRSVSWYQQTPGQGLQFLFEYFSETQRNKGNFPGRFSGRQFSNSRSEMNVSTLELGDSALYLCASSLTTVPSDYEQYFGPGTRLTVT.